This TCR beta chain was sequenced for a study of blood T cell repertoires in COVID-19. Measured with immunoSEQ multiplex PCR; TCRdb has only the in-frame clones, and not every one. The sample lists some 150,000 clones; approximately 80% were seen once. The CDR3 loop spans 14 amino acids. The V gene lost 6 bases and the J gene lost 4 bases, with 15 bases spanning the gap. The germline gives CDR1 MNHEY, CDR2 SVGAGI. The chain has TRBV6-5 and TRBJ1-2; TRBD1 is a possible D gene (6 bases). The clonotype was recovered from a woman aged 55-75 years with COVID-19, enrolled during active disease. Material: peripheral blood. The CDR3 here is CASRSLGQSYGYTF. The CDR3 DNA reads as TGTGCCAGCAGATCCCTCGGACAGAGCTATGGCTACACCTTC.